This record covers a single T cell receptor beta chain. Its antigen is undetermined. Intraepithelial and lamina propria lymphocytes were isolated from graft specimens. These data come from a study of graft-versus-host responses after intestinal transplantation. Study-level information: Each transplant was multivisceral, liver-intestinal, or isolated intestinal. Anti-thymocyte globulin induction, then tacrolimus and steroids for around three years, went to all recipients.

This CDR3 has 17 amino acids. Losses at the gene ends were 1 base for V and 0 bases for J; bases not matched to a gene: 5. Germline assignment: CDR1 MGHRA and CDR2 YSYEKL. The repertoire was sequenced with immunoSEQ multiplex PCR; TCRdb's copy has only in-frame clones and lacks some. Among around 37,000 clones listed, roughly 87% were seen once. General study findings and limits: The authors found GvH clones in recipient marrow, some appearing first in ileum or blood. Early HvG declines after transplant were associated with peak circulating GvH clone levels.

This receptor was taken from a human patient who received an intestinal transplant, so some T cells may come from the graft donor. The chain has TRBV4-1 and TRBJ2-1; 8 bases fit TRBD2. The sample was ileum tissue, taken 200 to 210 days after intestinal transplant. CDR3 sequence: CASSQGLAGSSYNEQFF. The CDR3 region has the DNA TGCGCCAGCAGCCAAGGGCTAGCGGGCAGCTCCTACAATGAGCAGTTCTTC.